The clone carrying this T cell receptor (beta chain) appeared many times. Its target is not known. This sample was included in a study of blood T cells in healthy people across ages. Whole-study findings and limits: There were more naive CD4+ cells and higher diversity in long-lived donors than in aged donors. TCR beta diversity per million T cells fell roughly linearly with age.

CDR3 length equals 14 residues. Germline V CDR1 and CDR2: SGHTA, FQGNSA. V lost 2 bases, J lost 2 bases, and 10 bases lay in between. The use of a sample-barcoded 5' primer and a J-beta primer mix characterized a second PCR of 7 to 11 cycles. Each cDNA molecule was tagged by a template-switch adaptor with 12 random nucleotides. TCRdb analysed the 5' RACE reads with MiXCR anew, one entry per CDR3 protein. The repertoire holds some 1.5 million distinct CDR3 sequences, with about 30% as singletons. This sequence joins TRBV7-2 and TRBJ2-7; D is uncertain. Sequencing input: blood. The receptor was isolated from a woman in her 30s in good health. CDR3 amino acids: CASSLIALTYEQYF. The CDR3 DNA follows: TGTGCCAGCAGCTTAATTGCCCTAACCTACGAGCAGTACTTC.